Shown below are 10 T cell receptor beta chains from a single sample sequenced in a study of T cell responses to AZD1222 COVID-19 vaccine. Sequencing used immunoSEQ multiplex PCR; TCRdb keeps in-frame clones, though not all of them. The repertoire holds tens of thousands of clones, with approximately 80% as singletons. The material was peripheral blood, obtained 28 days after the second AZD1222 dose. The receptor source for this set is an adult who received the AZD1222 COVID-19 vaccine.

V gene TRBV6-6 combines with J gene TRBJ1-1; D might be TRBD1 (5 bases). The germline V gene has CDR1 MNHNY and CDR2 SVGAGI (reference sequence). The CDR3 has 11 amino acids. The germline V and J ends were trimmed by 3 bases and 10 bases, with 9 bases remaining between them. The CDR3 spells CASSYNGGAFF. CDR3 sequence (DNA): TGTGCCAGCAGTTATAACGGGGGAGCTTTCTTT.

This clone has only a few counts. V gene TRBV25-1 combines with J gene TRBJ2-2; TRBD1 agrees at 7 bases. CDR1 is MGHDK, CDR2 SYGVNS, per germline. The CDR3 covers 13 residues. V trimming: 8 bases; J trimming: 2 bases; junction bases outside the gene matches: 2. Written as DNA, the CDR3 is TGTGCCAGCGGGGACAGAAACACCGGGGAGCTGTTTTTT. Amino acids: CASGDRNTGELFF.

CDR3 loop: CASSPSTGGNQPQHF. The DNA of the CDR3 is TGTGCCAGCAGTCCATCGACAGGGGGCAATCAGCCCCAGCATTTT. This rearrangement joins TRBV6-5 to TRBJ1-5; 8 nucleotides agree with TRBD1. The CDR3 consists of 15 residues. V lost 5 bases to trimming and J lost 2 bases; unmatched junction nucleotides: 5. Germline loops: CDR1 MNHEY, CDR2 SVGAGI.

The rearrangement links TRBV6-5 to TRBJ1-2; D remains ambiguous. Germline CDR1 MNHEY, CDR2 SVGAGI. The V and J ends lost 1 base and 3 bases respectively, with 6 bases between them. The CDR3 length is 13 residues. In nucleotides, the CDR3 is TGTGCCAGCAGTTACTTGGGCTACTATGGCTACACCTTC. Its translation is CASSYLGYYGYTF.

The chain links TRBV5-4 to TRBJ2-6; possible D gene TRBD1, 6 bases. The V end lost 4 bases, the J end lost 3 bases, and 11 bases lay between the germline ends. This CDR3 is built from 15 residues. From germline, CDR1 is SGHNT and CDR2 YYREEE (reference sequence). The CDR3 loop reads CASSMTGGGANVLTF. The CDR3 region has the DNA TGTGCCAGCAGCATGACAGGTGGTGGGGCCAACGTCCTGACTTTC.

This clone was seen a handful of times. V and J are TRBV5-1 and TRBJ2-1; the match to TRBD1 covers 11 bases. CDR1 is SGHRS and CDR2 is YFSETQ in the germline V gene. V lost 0 bases, J lost 6 bases, and 2 bases stayed unmatched. The CDR3 consists of 15 residues. The CDR3 reads CASSLEGQGGNEQFF. DNA of the CDR3: TGCGCCAGCAGCTTGGAGGGACAGGGGGGCAATGAGCAGTTCTTC.

This rearrangement joins TRBV7-2 to TRBJ2-1, with a weak D call TRBD1 (6 bases). The CDR3 is 14 residues long. V was pared by 4 bases and J by 4 bases, with 11 bases between. Germline CDR1 and CDR2: SGHTA and FQGNSA. The CDR3: CASSSWTAYNEQFF. For the CDR3, the DNA is TGTGCCAGCAGCTCATGGACAGCATACAATGAGCAGTTCTTC.

The genes are TRBV4-2 and TRBJ2-1; 7 bases align to TRBD2. With 0 bases clipped from V and 4 bases from J, the junction kept 12 bases outside the gene matches. Germline lookup yields CDR1 LGHNA and CDR2 YNFKEQ. The CDR3 consists of 18 residues. The CDR3 region is CASSQETLIAGGYNEQFF. In DNA form, the CDR3 reads TGTGCCAGCAGCCAAGAGACGCTAATTGCCGGGGGGTACAATGAGCAGTTCTTC.

The chain uses TRBV7-6 and TRBJ2-7; perhaps TRBD2 as D (6 bases). The CDR3 consists of 17 residues. Trimming took off 5 bases at V and 3 bases at J, with 23 bases between the two ends. Germline CDR1 is SGHVS and CDR2 is FNYEAQ. The CDR3 loop reads CASSGEDRGVLNYEQYF. DNA of the CDR3: TGTGCCAGCAGCGGGGAGGATCGGGGCGTATTGAACTACGAGCAGTACTTC. The whole variable domain, remainder taken from reference TRBV7-6 and TRBJ2-7, is GAGVSQSPRYKVTKRGQDVALRCDPISGHVSLYWYRQALGQGPEFLTYFNYEAQQDKSGLPNDRFSAERPEGSISTLTIQRTEQRDSAMYRCASSGEDRGVLNYEQYFGPGTRLTVT.

This rearrangement joins TRBV24-1 to TRBJ2-3; 8 nucleotides line up with TRBD2. The germline gives CDR1 KGHDR, CDR2 SFDVKD. CDR3 length equals 14 residues. With V trimmed by 6 bases and J by 5 bases, 6 bases remained unmatched. This CDR3 is CATSFDGREDTQYF. In DNA form, the CDR3 reads TGTGCCACCAGTTTCGACGGGAGGGAAGATACGCAGTATTTT.